The 20 T cell receptor beta chains below all came from one sample that was sequenced in a study of T cell responses to AZD1222 COVID-19 vaccine. TCRdb's table, derived via immunoSEQ multiplex PCR, lists solely in-frame clones and lacks some. This sample has about 140,000 clones; roughly nine tenths occur once, and the top ten carry about 2.7%. The sequences come from peripheral blood, collected on day 0 of AZD1222 vaccination. The receptor set was obtained from an adult in good health.

This chain links TRBV10-2 with TRBJ2-2; D might be TRBD1 (6 bases). Trimming took 8 bases from V and 6 from J, leaving 16 bases between them. Germline CDR1 WSHSY, CDR2 SAAADI. The CDR3 runs 14 residues. In DNA, the CDR3 is TGCGCCAGCTTGGCCAGGGGCATTCCCGGGGAGCTGTTTTTT. Translating gives CASLARGIPGELFF.

This clone has more than one count but fewer than ten. The chain combines TRBV19 with TRBJ1-2, with 7 bases that match TRBD1. The CDR3 runs 11 residues. CDR1 is LNHDA, CDR2 SQIVND, per germline (reference sequence). The junction had 3 bases not matched to a gene; V was cut back by 7 bases and J by 7 bases. The CDR3 protein is CASNNRGGYTF. The CDR3 coding sequence is TGTGCCAGTAATAACAGGGGTGGCTACACCTTC.

The chain recombines TRBV7-9 with TRBJ2-6; a possible D gene is TRBD1 (6 bases). The V and J ends lost 5 bases and 0 bases respectively, with 20 bases between them. CDR3 length: 19 residues. In germline, CDR1 is SEHNR, CDR2 FQNEAQ (reference sequence). For the CDR3, the DNA is TGTGCCAGCAGCCGATACCGCCCGGACAGTTTCTCTGGGGCCAACGTCCTGACTTTC. Amino acids: CASSRYRPDSFSGANVLTF. Complete variable domain (other parts from reference TRBV7-9 and TRBJ2-6): DTGVSQNPRHKITKRGQNVTFRCDPISEHNRLYWYRQTLGQGPEFLTYFQNEAQLEKSRLLSDRFSAERPKGSFSTLEIQRTEQGDSAMYLCASSRYRPDSFSGANVLTFGAGSRLTVL.

The chain is built from TRBV12-3 or TRBV12-4 and TRBJ2-2, with no clear D. CDR3 length: 13 amino acids. V was clipped by 7 bases and J by 11 bases, with 17 bases between them. CDR3 loop: CASTNSPDRELFF. DNA of the CDR3: TGTGCCAGCACCAATTCGCCGGACCGAGAGCTGTTTTTT.

This clone was detected only once. The rearrangement links TRBV6-6 to TRBJ2-7; 7 positions match TRBD2. The CDR3 is 14 residues long. Trimming removed 4 bases from V and 5 bases from J; junction bases left unmatched: 8. The germline gives CDR1 MNHNY, CDR2 SVGAGI (reference sequence). The CDR3 loop reads CASSSTGSGDEQYF. The DNA of the CDR3 is TGTGCCAGCAGTTCGACTGGGAGCGGGGACGAGCAGTACTTC.

The chain carries TRBV5-1 and TRBJ2-3; D possibly corresponds to TRBD1 (6 bases). CDR3 size: 14 residues. Germline V gives CDR1 SGHRS, CDR2 YFSETQ. V was clipped by 2 bases and J by 4 bases, with 11 bases between them. The CDR3 nucleotides are TGCGCCAGCAGCTTAGCAGGGGCTGCAGATACGCAGTATTTT. Residues: CASSLAGAADTQYF.

The chain carries TRBV7-8 and TRBJ1-4, with D maybe TRBD1 (5 bases). The germline V and J ends were trimmed by 3 bases and 4 bases, with 9 bases remaining between them. The CDR3 runs to 14 residues. The germline gives CDR1 SGHVS, CDR2 FQNEAQ. The CDR3 DNA sequence: TGTGCCAGCAGCTTGACCAGGGATAATGAAAAACTGTTTTTT. Protein sequence: CASSLTRDNEKLFF.

This clone appeared once. The DNA for the CDR3 is TGTGCCAGCAGTTACTCGGTATGGGGGAGCGGTGGCTACACCTTC. The encoded protein is CASSYSVWGSGGYTF. V is TRBV6-2 or TRBV6-3 and J is TRBJ1-2, with D possibly TRBD1 on 5 matching bases. V was cut by 0 bases and J by 7 bases, with 15 bases left in between. This CDR3 spans 15 amino acids. In germline, CDR1 is MNHEY, CDR2 SVGEGT.

The V call is TRBV5-4, the J call TRBJ2-2; the D is unclear. CDR1 is SGHNT, CDR2 YYREEE, per germline (reference sequence). V shed 2 bases and J shed 2 bases, with 7 bases lying between them. This CDR3 has 14 residues. CDR3 protein: CASSFGFNTGELFF. The CDR3 nucleotides are TGTGCCAGCAGCTTCGGTTTTAACACCGGGGAGCTGTTTTTT.

The chain has TRBV6-1 and TRBJ2-2; D gene uncertain. Deletions cut 1 base from V and 4 bases from J, with 10 bases between. Germline assignment: CDR1 MNHNS and CDR2 SASEGT. This CDR3 is built from 15 residues. Here the CDR3 reads CASSEEPTTTGELFF. The CDR3 coding sequence is TGTGCCAGCAGTGAAGAGCCTACCACCACCGGGGAGCTGTTTTTT.

This clone was counted at least ten times. V usage is TRBV7-9 and J usage is TRBJ2-7; 9 nucleotides line up with TRBD1. Trimming at V came to 0 bases and at J to 3 bases, leaving 12 bases not matched to a gene. Germline V gene lookup returns CDR1 SEHNR and CDR2 FQNEAQ (reference sequence). This CDR3 is 18 amino acids long. The CDR3 here is CASSLALIQGAGIYEQYF. Here the CDR3 DNA reads TGTGCCAGCAGCTTAGCCCTAATACAGGGGGCAGGAATCTACGAGCAGTACTTC.

The chain employs TRBV2 and TRBJ1-3, with D hard to call. Germline V lookup: CDR1 SNHLY, CDR2 FYNNEI. The CDR3 has 12 residues. V gave up 3 bases and J gave up 4 bases, with 4 bases separating them. The CDR3 DNA reads as TGTGCCAGCAGTGACAGGGGAAACACCATATATTTT. Its protein product is CASSDRGNTIYF.

This clone was counted once. The rearrangement uses TRBV9 and TRBJ2-3; 9 positions match TRBD2. Trimming cost V 4 bases and J 0 bases; bases outside gene matches: 9. This CDR3 is built from 17 residues. In germline, CDR1 is SGDLS, CDR2 YYNGEE. The CDR3 nucleotides read TGTGCCAGCAGCTTTGGGACTAGCCACTATAGCACAGATACGCAGTATTTT. The encoded protein is CASSFGTSHYSTDTQYF.

This chain connects TRBV6-1 to TRBJ1-4, with D tentatively TRBD1 (5 bases). Looked up from germline, CDR1 is MNHNS and CDR2 is SASEGT. Trimming removed 2 bases from V and 8 bases from J, with 9 bases in between. The CDR3 is made up of 13 amino acids. In nucleotides, the CDR3 is TGTGCCAGCAGTGAACTCCCAGGGGAAAAACTGTTTTTT. As protein: CASSELPGEKLFF.

The chain combines TRBV19 with TRBJ1-6; D call uncertain. Germline CDR1 is LNHDA and CDR2 is SQIVND (reference sequence). This CDR3 is built from 15 residues. The germline V and J ends were trimmed by 5 bases and 9 bases, with 17 bases remaining between them. CDR3 DNA sequence: TGTGCCAGTAGTGCAGCGGCCCCGGCCGGTTCACCCCTCCACTTT. Amino acid sequence: CASSAAAPAGSPLHF.

This clone has just one count. CDR3 nucleotides: TGTGCCAGCGCCCGGGACAATATCTCTGGAAACACCATATATTTT. Protein sequence: CASARDNISGNTIYF. The chain employs TRBV4-2 and TRBJ1-3; perhaps TRBD1 as D (6 bases). The length of the CDR3 is 15 residues. V shed 8 bases and J shed 0 bases, with 14 bases lying between them. CDR1 is LGHNA, CDR2 YNFKEQ, per germline.

V gene TRBV7-8 combines with J gene TRBJ1-3, with D perhaps matching TRBD1 (5 bases). The CDR3 consists of 17 residues. From germline, CDR1 is SGHVS and CDR2 FQNEAQ. Trimming took off 0 bases at V and 3 bases at J, with 15 bases between the two ends. Here the CDR3 DNA reads TGTGCCAGCAGCTTAGCGGGCAGGGCCGTTTTTGGAAACACCATATATTTT. This codes for CASSLAGRAVFGNTIYF.

This clone was picked up one time. The V call is TRBV9, the J call TRBJ2-1; D may be TRBD2 (6 bases). Trimming removed 0 bases from V and 6 bases from J, with 28 bases in between. The V gene's germline CDR1 is SGDLS and CDR2 YYNGEE. The CDR3 is made up of 20 amino acids. CDR3 nucleotides: TGTGCCAGCAGCGTAGCTACGGGGGTAGAATGGGGCCCCAACCCCAATGAGCAGTTCTTC. It yields the protein CASSVATGVEWGPNPNEQFF.

This chain links TRBV18 with TRBJ1-6, with a possible D match to TRBD1 (6 bases). Germline V lookup: CDR1 KGHSH, CDR2 LQKENI. The CDR3 sequence is 14 residues long. Trimming removed 6 bases at V and 9 bases at J, with 15 bases between. The CDR3 DNA reads as TGTGCCAGCTCTCCCCGGGACACCGTTTCACCCCTCCACTTT. Protein sequence: CASSPRDTVSPLHF.

The CDR3 nucleotides read TGTGCCAGCAGCGACAGGGGGCAAGGGGAGACCCAGTACTTC. It is translated as CASSDRGQGETQYF. The chain uses TRBV7-9 and TRBJ2-5, with 10 bases that match TRBD1. In germline, CDR1 is SEHNR, CDR2 FQNEAQ (reference sequence). Trimming removed 5 bases from V and 5 bases from J; junction bases left unmatched: 5. The CDR3 sequence is 14 residues long.